The rows below give T cell receptor beta chains drawn from one sample of a study of control samples from healthy donors and cancer patients. Only in-frame clones appear in the TCRdb table, and some are missing; sequencing was by immunoSEQ multiplex PCR. The sample holds tens of thousands of clones, about 90% seen once. The sequenced sample was PBMCs. Receptor source: a woman aged 55-75 years with head and neck cancer. CDR3s include the opening cysteine and the closing phenylalanine or tryptophan. Each record gives: CDR3 length, clone size, D gene, J gene, V gene, CDR3 DNA, CDR3 protein. The D gene is left open where the match is weak. Size values are once, few and many counts, or a class for expanded clones, and some rows have none.

16 once - TRBJ2-3 TRBV5-6 TGTGCCAGCAGCTTGGTCTCGAGGGTTCTCACAGATACGCAGTATTTT CASSLVSRVLTDTQYF
14 - - TRBJ2-5 TRBV30 TGTGCCTGGTCTTCAGGGATCGGTCTTGAGACCCAGTACTTC CAWSSGIGLETQYF
13 - - TRBJ2-5 TRBV29-1 TGCAGCGTTGAAGTAGCATGGGGAGAGACCCAGTACTTC CSVEVAWGETQYF
15 few - TRBJ2-7 TRBV2 TGTGCCAGCAGTCCACCGGGACTTCACTCCTACGAGCAGTACTTC CASSPPGLHSYEQYF
15 - - TRBJ2-7 TRBV27 TGTGCCAGCAGTTTAAACGGGTTAAAGCCGGACGAGCAGTACTTC CASSLNGLKPDEQYF
16 few - TRBJ2-2 TRBV18 TGTGCCAGCTCACCAGGGGCAGGGATGTCGCGAGGGGAGCTGTTTTTT CASSPGAGMSRGELFF
13 - TRBD2 TRBJ2-1 TRBV10-1 TGCGCCAGCAGTGAGTCGCTCGGGAGGGTGCAGTTCTTC CASSESLGRVQFF
14 - - TRBJ2-5 TRBV30 TGTGCCTGGAGTGTACTCCTCTTGGGAGAGACCCAGTACTTC CAWSVLLLGETQYF
15 - TRBD2 TRBJ2-3 TRBV7-3 TGTGCCAGCAGCTCTGGGACTAGCGACACAGATACGCAGTATTTT CASSSGTSDTDTQYF
18 - - TRBJ2-6 TRBV11-3 TGTGCCAGCAGCTCTTCTAGCGCCATCCGCTCTGGGGCCAACGTCCTGACTTTC CASSSSSAIRSGANVLTF